Only a few counts were recorded for the clone carrying this T cell receptor beta chain. As yet, its antigen is unknown. This record comes from a study of PD-1 blockade in classical Hodgkin lymphoma. Study-wide context: Intravenous nivolumab at 3 mg/kg was given to patients every 2 weeks.

Libraries were prepared by immunoSEQ multiplex PCR; TCRdb keeps only in-frame clonotypes and omits some of them. The sample lists tens of thousands of clones; approximately 90% were seen once. Time point reported: cycle 4 day 1 (C4D1), after about 6 weeks of nivolumab. Every patient experienced relapse after autologous stem cell transplantation, and brentuximab vedotin exposure varied. Findings and limits, study-wide: By C4D1, CD4+ diversity increased significantly, especially in complete responders.

This CDR3 has 15 amino acids. Trimming removed 4 bases from V and 2 bases from J, with 12 bases in between. The V gene's germline CDR1 is MNHEY and CDR2 SVGAGI. This sample comprised peripheral blood mononuclear cells (PBMCs), obtained before the fourth cycle of nivolumab. The rearrangement uses TRBV6-5 and TRBJ1-5; D unclear. The TCR was taken from a human donor with classical Hodgkin lymphoma. The CDR3 here is CASSSEGLGNQPQHF. Here the CDR3 DNA reads TGTGCCAGCAGTTCGGAGGGTTTGGGCAATCAGCCCCAGCATTTT.